This T cell receptor beta chain is from a study of blood T cell repertoires in COVID-19 (dated by TCRdb to 2018 to 2021). With regard to the full study: Samples from collaborators originated in the United States, Italy and Spain and spanned both the acute and convalescent phases of COVID-19. The material from the prospective study consisted of cDNA or gDNA derived from T cells, B-cell-depleted T cells, or PBMCs. The dataset comprised deeply sampled blood TCRbeta repertoires from subjects exposed to, actively infected with, or recovered from COVID-19. A freely available public database, intended as a resource for researchers studying the immune response to SARS-CoV-2, is where the repertoires were released. The samples were drawn from the first 160 participants of the ongoing ImmuneRACE study and from some 1,300 subjects provided by 6 global collaborators. A de-identified subject ID, COVID-19 status, age in years and sex were almost always included in the sample metadata. Where available, HLA class I and class II types were taken from metadata supplied by the sample provider and were not determined by assay-based typing.

The collaborating institutions used their own protocols to collect whole blood in K2EDTA tubes. For TCRbeta analysis, collaborators shipped samples in one of three forms: frozen whole blood, isolated PBMCs, or DNA extracted from either of those sample types. Summary of the overall study and its limitations: How much clinical and demographic metadata was included differed by source and by participant, and the metadata was provided uncurated.

Worth noting for this clone: This receptor's antigen is unknown. Per-base quality was not reported, and no clone a single base away is much larger than it.

TCRbeta CDR3 regions were amplified from genomic DNA using the immunoSEQ Assay, a bias-controlled multiplex PCR. The paper's processing steps were these. Nucleated cell counts per sample were estimated from amplification of reference gene primers within the assay. To quantify the absolute abundance of each unique TCRbeta CDR3 rearrangement, sequence reads were collapsed and filtered. For each sample, productive Simpson clonality was calculated by taking the square root of Simpson's diversity index across productive rearrangements. Drawn from immuneACCESS, this table holds only the in-frame rearrangements with V and J called that TCRdb kept. Clones are partly lost; checked studies trace under half to an unresolved V gene and leave the rest unexplained. The V and J calls and clone size were taken over from that table, and D and trimming were inferred from the DNA. Present in this sample are 140,000 to 150,000 clones, about 90% of which were seen just once. Together, the top ten hold 1.7% of the sample.

Source material: peripheral blood. The TCR was taken from a woman aged 50 to 65 with acute or convalescent COVID-19.

The sequence in DNA is TGTGCCAGCAGTTTACAGGGGGAATTGAACACTGAAGCTTTCTTT. Its product reads: CASSLQGELNTEAFF. The chain is assembled from TRBV27 and TRBJ1-1, with 7 central nucleotides matching TRBD1. The CDR3 runs 15 residues from the cysteine to the phenylalanine. Only the CDR3 portion is preserved as DNA: 45 bases, with reading frame beginning at the first base. Reading the germline V gene (reference sequence) gives CDR1 MNHEY and CDR2 SMNVEV. Trimming removed 2 bases from V and 0 bases from J; the gene matches leave 3 bases unexplained.